This T cell receptor (beta chain) was recovered during a study of cytomegalovirus exposure and HLA in healthy donors. The germline V gene encodes CDR1 SGHNT and CDR2 YYREEE (reference sequence). The CDR3 covers 18 residues. J gave up 4 bases and V 0 bases, and 14 bases lay outside the gene matches. Both 60 Vbeta primers and 13 Jbeta primers went into the PCR. Using immunoSEQ multiplex PCR, the repertoire was profiled, and TCRdb retains in-frame clones only, with some absent. This table holds about 250,000 clones, 80% to 95% found once. The TCR originated in a girl between 2 and 10 years old in good health and CMV-seronegative. Specimen: PBMCs. This rearrangement joins TRBV5-4 to TRBJ2-7; 9 nucleotides agree with TRBD2. This CDR3 is CASSLGKLAGAAGYEQYF. The CDR3 DNA sequence: TGTGCCAGCAGCTTGGGAAAATTAGCGGGGGCCGCGGGTTACGAGCAGTACTTC.